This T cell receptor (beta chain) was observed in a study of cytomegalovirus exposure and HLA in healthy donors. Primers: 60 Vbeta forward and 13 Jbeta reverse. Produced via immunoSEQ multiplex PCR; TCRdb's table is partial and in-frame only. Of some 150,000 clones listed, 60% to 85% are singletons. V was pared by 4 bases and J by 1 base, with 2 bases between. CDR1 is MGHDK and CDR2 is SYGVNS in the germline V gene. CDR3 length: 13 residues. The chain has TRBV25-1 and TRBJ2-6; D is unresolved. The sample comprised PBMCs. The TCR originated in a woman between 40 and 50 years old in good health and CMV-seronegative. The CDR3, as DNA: TGTGCCAGCAGTGTATCTGGGGCCAACGTCCTGACTTTC. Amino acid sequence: CASSVSGANVLTF.